The clone carrying this TCR beta chain appeared once. The target antigen is unknown. This record belongs to a study of shared clonotypes between healthy human individuals. Notes on the study in general: Clonotype sharing across donors was expected to vary with sequencing depth.

V gave up 5 bases and J gave up 6 bases, with 17 bases separating them. The germline gives CDR1 LNHDA, CDR2 SQIVND (reference sequence). The CDR3 has 14 residues. The run depth of the assay was deep. About 30,000 T cell genomes, or about 270 ng DNA, went into replicate PCRs of unsorted PBMC. Produced via immunoSEQ multiplex PCR; TCRdb's table is partial and in-frame only. The top ten clones hold 10% to 15% of a sample with about 510,000 clones, around 74% of them seen once. Extraction of genomic DNA in unsorted samples used 86 million or so PBMCs. This clonotype was sampled from a woman aged 40 to 50 in good health. Some clones in this sample may be carry-over from other donors' samples. The chain carries TRBV19 and TRBJ2-7; D is ambiguous. Sequencing was done on a sample of PBMCs. The CDR3 reads CASSPHDRPPEQYF. The CDR3 bases are TGTGCCAGTAGTCCACACGACCGGCCGCCCGAGCAGTACTTC.